This TCR beta chain was sequenced during a study of long-term antiretroviral therapy in people with HIV. Study findings and constraints: Comparison with controls showed narrower CDR3 length ranges in HIV repertoires. Possibly under older ART regimens, blood was drawn between 2004 and 2017. Transplant donor controls retained higher diversity, though diversity increased after ART. Neither ART adherence, viral resistance nor therapy changes were documented.

Concerning this clone: Its target is not known.

Researchers ran immunoSEQ v3.0 at survey level. Assay: immunoSEQ multiplex PCR; the TCRdb copy retains only in-frame clones and omits some. The sample lists 15,000 to 20,000 clones; about nine tenths were seen once. The source material was unsorted PBMCs, sampled 3 years after starting antiretroviral therapy. The sequence derives from a man aged 50 to 60 with HIV.

The CDR3 loop reads CASQTGIRTGELFF. In DNA form, the CDR3 reads TGTGCCAGTCAAACAGGAATAAGGACCGGGGAGCTGTTTTTT. The chain employs TRBV19 and TRBJ2-2, with D possibly TRBD1 on 5 matching bases. Per the germline V gene, CDR1 is LNHDA and CDR2 is SQIVND (reference sequence). V lost 8 bases and J lost 5, with 15 bases in between. CDR3 length: 14 amino acids.